This T cell receptor beta chain was captured by sequencing in a study of T cell repertoires in cytomegalovirus infection. This clonotype was recorded many times. TCRdb re-called the reads through MiXCR, storing one row per CDR3 protein. The sample has fewer than 700,000 distinct CDR3 sequences; approximately 24% are singletons. The V gene's germline CDR1 is SEHNR and CDR2 FQNEAQ (reference sequence). Deletions cut 5 bases from V and 8 bases from J, with 10 bases between. CDR3 size: 12 residues. The sequence was obtained from a human donor in good health (CMV status not recorded). Some clones in this sample may be carry-over from other donors' samples. Sequenced: CD8+ T cells from PBMCs. The rearrangement uses TRBV7-9 and TRBJ2-1; D is ambiguous. Here the CDR3 reads CASSRTVDEQFF. The CDR3 nucleotides are TGTGCCAGCAGCAGGACGGTGGATGAGCAGTTCTTC.